Sequencing of this T cell receptor (beta chain) was carried out in a study of OX40 agonist ivuxolimab in advanced cancers. Overall study: Ivuxolimab, which patients received intravenously every 2 weeks, was dosed at 0.01 to 10 mg/kg.

Study-level findings and limits: In the 0.1 to 3.0 mg/kg range, CD4+ and CD8+ blood T cells had expanded clonally by week 6.

The study sampled blood at baseline, cycle 4 day 1, and cycle 7 day 1. A note on this clone: Its antigen is as yet unknown.

Trimming shortened V by 3 bases and J by 7 bases, and 8 bases separated the two germline ends. Germline values: CDR1 SGHRS, CDR2 YFSETQ. The CDR3 contains 11 residues. Sequencing used immunoSEQ multiplex PCR; TCRdb keeps in-frame clones, though not all of them. The data hold some 94,000 clones, with about 96% observed a single time. The sequence was obtained from an adult with an advanced solid tumor such as melanoma, head and neck, liver or kidney cancer. The source material was CD4+ or CD8+ T cells sorted from blood, sampled in a trial of the OX40 agonist ivuxolimab. The gene calls are TRBV5-1 and TRBJ2-7, with D perhaps given as TRBD1 or TRBD2 (5 bases each). CDR3 in DNA: TGCGCCAGCAGCTGGGGGATGGAGCAGTACTTC. Amino acids: CASSWGMEQYF.